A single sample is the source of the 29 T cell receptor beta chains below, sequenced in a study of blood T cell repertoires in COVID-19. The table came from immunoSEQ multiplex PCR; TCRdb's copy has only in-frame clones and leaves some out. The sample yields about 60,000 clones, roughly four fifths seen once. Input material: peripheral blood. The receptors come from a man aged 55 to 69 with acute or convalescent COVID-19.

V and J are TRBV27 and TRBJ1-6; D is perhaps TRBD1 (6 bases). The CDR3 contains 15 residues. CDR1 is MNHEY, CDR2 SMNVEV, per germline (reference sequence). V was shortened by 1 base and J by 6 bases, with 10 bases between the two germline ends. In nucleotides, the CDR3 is TGTGCCAGCAGTTTATTTGGACAGCTTAATTCACCCCTCCACTTT. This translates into CASSLFGQLNSPLHF.

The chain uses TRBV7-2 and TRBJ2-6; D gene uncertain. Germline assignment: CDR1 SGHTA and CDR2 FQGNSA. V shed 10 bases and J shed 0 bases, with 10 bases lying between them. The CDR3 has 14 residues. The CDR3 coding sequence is TGTGCCACCGCTAGAAACTCTGGGGCCAACGTCCTGACTTTC. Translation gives CATARNSGANVLTF.

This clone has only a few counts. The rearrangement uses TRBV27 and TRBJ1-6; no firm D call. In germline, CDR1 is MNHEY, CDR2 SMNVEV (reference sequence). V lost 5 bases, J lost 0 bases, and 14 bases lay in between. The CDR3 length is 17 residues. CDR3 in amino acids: CASSREALSSYNSPLHF. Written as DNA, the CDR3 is TGTGCCAGCAGTCGGGAGGCCTTGAGCTCCTATAATTCACCCCTCCACTTT.

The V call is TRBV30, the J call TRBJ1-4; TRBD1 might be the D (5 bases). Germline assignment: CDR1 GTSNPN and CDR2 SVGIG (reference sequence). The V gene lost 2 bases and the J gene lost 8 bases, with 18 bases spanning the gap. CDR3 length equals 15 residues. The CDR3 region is CAWSFASGGLEKLFF. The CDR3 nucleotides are TGTGCCTGGAGTTTCGCTTCCGGGGGATTAGAAAAACTGTTTTTT.

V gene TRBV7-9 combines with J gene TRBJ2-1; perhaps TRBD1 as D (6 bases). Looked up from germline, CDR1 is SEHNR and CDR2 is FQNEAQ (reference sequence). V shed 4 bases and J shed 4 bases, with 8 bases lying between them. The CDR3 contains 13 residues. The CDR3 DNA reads TGTGCCAGCAGCTCCGGGACATACAATGAGCAGTTCTTC. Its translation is CASSSGTYNEQFF. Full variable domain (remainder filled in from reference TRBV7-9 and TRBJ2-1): DTGVSQNPRHKITKRGQNVTFRCDPISEHNRLYWYRQTLGQGPEFLTYFQNEAQLEKSRLLSDRFSAERPKGSFSTLEIQRTEQGDSAMYLCASSSGTYNEQFFGPGTRLTVL.

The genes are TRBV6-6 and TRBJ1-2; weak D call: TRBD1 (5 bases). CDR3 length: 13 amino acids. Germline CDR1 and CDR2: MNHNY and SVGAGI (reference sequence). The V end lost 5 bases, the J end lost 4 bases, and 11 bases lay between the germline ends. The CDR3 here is CASSLGGAYGYTF. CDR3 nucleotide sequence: TGTGCCAGCAGTCTCGGGGGAGCCTATGGCTACACCTTC.

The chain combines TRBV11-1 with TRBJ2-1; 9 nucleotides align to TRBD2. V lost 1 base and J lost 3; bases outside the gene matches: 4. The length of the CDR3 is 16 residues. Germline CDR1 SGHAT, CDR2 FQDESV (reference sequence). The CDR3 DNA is TGTGCCAGCAGCTTAGAGGCTAGCGGGGACTACAATGAGCAGTTCTTC. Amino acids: CASSLEASGDYNEQFF.

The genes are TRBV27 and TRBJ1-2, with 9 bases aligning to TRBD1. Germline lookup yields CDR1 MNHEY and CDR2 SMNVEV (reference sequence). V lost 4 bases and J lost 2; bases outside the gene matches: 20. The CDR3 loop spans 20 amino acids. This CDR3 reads CASSSLNWDYGDRENYGYTF. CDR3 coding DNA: TGTGCCAGCAGTTCCCTAAACTGGGACTACGGGGACAGGGAGAACTATGGCTACACCTTC.

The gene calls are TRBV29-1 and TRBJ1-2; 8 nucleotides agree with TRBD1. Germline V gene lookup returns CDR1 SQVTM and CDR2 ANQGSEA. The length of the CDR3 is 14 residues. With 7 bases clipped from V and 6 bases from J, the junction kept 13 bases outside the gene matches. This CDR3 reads CSAPASATGDGYTF. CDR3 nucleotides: TGCAGCGCCCCGGCCTCCGCGACAGGGGATGGCTACACCTTC. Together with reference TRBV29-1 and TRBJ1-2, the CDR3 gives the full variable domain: SAVISQKPSRDICQRGTSLTIQCQVDSQVTMMFWYRQQPGQSLTLIATANQGSEATYESGFVIDKFPISRPNLTFSTLTVSNMSPEDSSIYLCSAPASATGDGYTFGSGTRLTVV.

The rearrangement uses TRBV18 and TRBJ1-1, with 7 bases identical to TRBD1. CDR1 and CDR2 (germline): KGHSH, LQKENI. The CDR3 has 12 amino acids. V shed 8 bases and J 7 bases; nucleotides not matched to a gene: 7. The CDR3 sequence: CASGDRVGEAFF. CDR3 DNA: TGTGCCAGCGGCGACAGGGTAGGTGAAGCTTTCTTT. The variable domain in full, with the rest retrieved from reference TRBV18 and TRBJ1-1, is NAGVMQNPRHLVRRRGQEARLRCSPMKGHSHVYWYRQLPEEGLKFMVYLQKENIIDESGMPKERFSAEFPKEGPSILRIQQVVRGDSAAYFCASGDRVGEAFFGQGTRLTVV.

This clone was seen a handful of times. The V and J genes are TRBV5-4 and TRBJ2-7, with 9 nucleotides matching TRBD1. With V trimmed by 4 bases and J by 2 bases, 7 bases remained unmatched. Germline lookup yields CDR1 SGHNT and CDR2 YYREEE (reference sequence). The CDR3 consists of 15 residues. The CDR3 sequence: CASSTRTGATYEQYF. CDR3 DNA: TGTGCCAGCAGCACGCGGACAGGGGCAACCTACGAGCAGTACTTC.

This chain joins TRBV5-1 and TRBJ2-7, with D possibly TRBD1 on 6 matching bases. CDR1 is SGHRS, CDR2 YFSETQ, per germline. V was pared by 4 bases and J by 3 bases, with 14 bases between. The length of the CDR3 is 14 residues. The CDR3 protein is CASSQGGHLYEQYF. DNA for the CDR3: TGCGCCAGCAGCCAAGGGGGACATCTCTACGAGCAGTACTTC.

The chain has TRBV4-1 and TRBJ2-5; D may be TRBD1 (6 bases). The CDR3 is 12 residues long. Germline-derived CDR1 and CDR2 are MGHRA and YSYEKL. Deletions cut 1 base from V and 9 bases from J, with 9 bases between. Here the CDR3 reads CASSQGGGAQYF. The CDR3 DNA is TGCGCCAGCAGCCAAGGAGGGGGAGCCCAGTACTTC.

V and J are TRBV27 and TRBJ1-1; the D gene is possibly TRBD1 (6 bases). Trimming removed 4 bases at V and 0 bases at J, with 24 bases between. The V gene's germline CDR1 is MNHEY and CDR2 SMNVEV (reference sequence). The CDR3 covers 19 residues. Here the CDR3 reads CASSSKFPTGAALNTEAFF. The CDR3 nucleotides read TGTGCCAGCAGTTCAAAATTCCCGACAGGCGCTGCCCTGAACACTGAAGCTTTCTTT.

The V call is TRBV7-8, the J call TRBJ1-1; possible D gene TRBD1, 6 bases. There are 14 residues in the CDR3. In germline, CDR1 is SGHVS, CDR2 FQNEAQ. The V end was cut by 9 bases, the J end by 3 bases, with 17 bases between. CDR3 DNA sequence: TGTGCCAGTAAACTCCAGGGGAAGGACACTGAAGCTTTCTTT. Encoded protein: CASKLQGKDTEAFF.

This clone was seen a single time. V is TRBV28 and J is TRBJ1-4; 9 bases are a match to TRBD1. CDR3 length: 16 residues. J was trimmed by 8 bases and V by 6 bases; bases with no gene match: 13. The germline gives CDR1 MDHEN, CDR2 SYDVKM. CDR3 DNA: TGTGCCAGCAGCCTCTCAGCGACAGGGGGAGGCGAAAAACTGTTTTTT. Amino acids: CASSLSATGGGEKLFF.

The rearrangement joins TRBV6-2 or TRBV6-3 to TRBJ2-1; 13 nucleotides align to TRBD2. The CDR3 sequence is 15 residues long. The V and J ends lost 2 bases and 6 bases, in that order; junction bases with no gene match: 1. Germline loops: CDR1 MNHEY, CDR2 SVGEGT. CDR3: CASSYRLAGGNEQFF. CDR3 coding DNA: TGTGCCAGCAGTTACCGACTAGCGGGGGGCAATGAGCAGTTCTTC.

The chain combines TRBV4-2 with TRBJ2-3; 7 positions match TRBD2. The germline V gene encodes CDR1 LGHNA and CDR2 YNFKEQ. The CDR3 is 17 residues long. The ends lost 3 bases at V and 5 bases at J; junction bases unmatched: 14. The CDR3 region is CASSHPSGLNTGDTQYF. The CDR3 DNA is TGTGCCAGCAGCCATCCCTCGGGACTAAACACGGGAGATACGCAGTATTTT.

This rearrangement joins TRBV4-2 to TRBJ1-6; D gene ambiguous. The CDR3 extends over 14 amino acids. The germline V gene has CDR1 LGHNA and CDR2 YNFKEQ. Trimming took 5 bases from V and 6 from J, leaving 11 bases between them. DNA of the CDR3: TGTGCCAGCAGCAATGTCGTGTCTAATTCACCCCTCCACTTT. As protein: CASSNVVSNSPLHF.

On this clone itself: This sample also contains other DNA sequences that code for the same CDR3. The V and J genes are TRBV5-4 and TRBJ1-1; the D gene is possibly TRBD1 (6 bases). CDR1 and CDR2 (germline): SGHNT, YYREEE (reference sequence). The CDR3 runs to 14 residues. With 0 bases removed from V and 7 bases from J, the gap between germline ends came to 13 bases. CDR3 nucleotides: TGTGCCAGCAGCTTGGGGGAGGGAGGGGGTGAAGCTTTCTTT. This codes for CASSLGEGGGEAFF.

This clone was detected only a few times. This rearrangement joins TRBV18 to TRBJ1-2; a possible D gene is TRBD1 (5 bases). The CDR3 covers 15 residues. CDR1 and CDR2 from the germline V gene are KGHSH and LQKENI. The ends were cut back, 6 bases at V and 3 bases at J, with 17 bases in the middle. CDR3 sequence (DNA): TGTGCCAGCTCCCAGAGACAGACTGGTGACTATGGCTACACCTTC. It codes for CASSQRQTGDYGYTF.

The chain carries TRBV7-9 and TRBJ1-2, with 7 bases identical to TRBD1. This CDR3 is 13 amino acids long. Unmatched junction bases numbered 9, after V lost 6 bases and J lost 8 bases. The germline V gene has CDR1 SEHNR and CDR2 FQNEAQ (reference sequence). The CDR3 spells CASSIGQVQGYTF. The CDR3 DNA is TGTGCCAGCAGTATTGGACAGGTCCAGGGCTACACCTTC.

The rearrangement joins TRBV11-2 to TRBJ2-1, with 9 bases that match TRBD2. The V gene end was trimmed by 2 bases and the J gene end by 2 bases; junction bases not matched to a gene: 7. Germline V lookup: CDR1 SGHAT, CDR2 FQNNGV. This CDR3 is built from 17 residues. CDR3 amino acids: CASSLHSGTSPYNEQFF. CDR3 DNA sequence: TGTGCCAGCAGCTTACACTCCGGGACTAGCCCCTACAATGAGCAGTTCTTC.

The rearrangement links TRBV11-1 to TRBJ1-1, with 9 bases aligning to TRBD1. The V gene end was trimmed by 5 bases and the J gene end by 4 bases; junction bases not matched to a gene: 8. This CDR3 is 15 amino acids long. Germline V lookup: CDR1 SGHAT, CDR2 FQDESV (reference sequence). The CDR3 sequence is CASSGRDRVSTEAFF. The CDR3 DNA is TGTGCCAGCAGCGGGCGGGACAGGGTAAGCACTGAAGCTTTCTTT.

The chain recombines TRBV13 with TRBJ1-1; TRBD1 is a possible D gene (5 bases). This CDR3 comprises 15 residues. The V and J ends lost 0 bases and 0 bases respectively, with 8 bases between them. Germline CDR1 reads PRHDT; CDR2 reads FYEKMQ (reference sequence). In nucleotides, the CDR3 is TGTGCCAGCAGCTTAGGCACAGGTTTGAACACTGAAGCTTTCTTT. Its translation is CASSLGTGLNTEAFF.

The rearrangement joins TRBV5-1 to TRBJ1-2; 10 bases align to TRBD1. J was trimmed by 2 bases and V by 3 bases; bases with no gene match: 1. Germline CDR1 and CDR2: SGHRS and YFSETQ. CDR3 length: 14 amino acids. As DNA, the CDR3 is TGCGCCAGCAGCTGGGGACAGGGGAACTATGGCTACACCTTC. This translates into CASSWGQGNYGYTF. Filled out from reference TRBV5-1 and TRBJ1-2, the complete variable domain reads KAGVTQTPRYLIKTRGQQVTLSCSPISGHRSVSWYQQTPGQGLQFLFEYFSETQRNKGNFPGRFSGRQFSNSRSEMNVSTLELGDSALYLCASSWGQGNYGYTFGSGTRLTVV.

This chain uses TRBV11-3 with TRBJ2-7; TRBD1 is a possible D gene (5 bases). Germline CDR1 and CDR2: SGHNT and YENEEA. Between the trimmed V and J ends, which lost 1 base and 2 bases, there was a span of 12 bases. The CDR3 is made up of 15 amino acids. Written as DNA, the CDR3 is TGTGCCAGCAGCTTAGTCCCCCAGGGTCCCTACGAGCAGTACTTC. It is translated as CASSLVPQGPYEQYF.

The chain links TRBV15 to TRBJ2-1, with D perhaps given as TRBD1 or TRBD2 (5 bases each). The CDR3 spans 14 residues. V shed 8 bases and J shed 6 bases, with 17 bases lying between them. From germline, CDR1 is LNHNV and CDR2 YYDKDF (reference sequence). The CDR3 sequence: CATGRGEGVNEQFF. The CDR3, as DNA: TGTGCCACCGGGAGAGGTGAAGGGGTCAATGAGCAGTTCTTC.

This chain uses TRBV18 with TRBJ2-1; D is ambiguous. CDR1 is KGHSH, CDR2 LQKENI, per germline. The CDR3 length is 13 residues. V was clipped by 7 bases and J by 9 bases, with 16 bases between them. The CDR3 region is CASLPDLSGEQFF. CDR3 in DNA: TGTGCCAGCTTGCCCGATTTGAGTGGTGAGCAGTTCTTC.